This passage covers 27 T cell receptor beta chains from one sample sequenced in a study of shared clonotypes between healthy human individuals (TCRdb year 2020). The library was built by means of the immunoSEQ multiplex PCR assay. This is the immuneACCESS table as TCRdb keeps it, with only in-frame sequences that have V and J called. A part of the clones is gone; compared with another copy, unresolved V genes explain less than half, and the rest is unexplained. This sample comprises hundreds of thousands of clones, over 70% of them detected only once. 10% of the sample rests with the top ten. The material sequenced was memory CD4+ T cells sorted from blood. Sample cell subset or site, as interpreted from the label and publication: CD45RA-negative fraction. The source is a man aged 30 to 45 in good health.

V and J are TRBV28 and TRBJ2-7; D remains unclear. The V end lost 2 bases, the J end lost 2 bases, and 10 bases lay between the germline ends. The CDR3 runs 14 residues. CDR1 and CDR2 from the germline V gene are MDHEN and SYDVKM. CDR3 coding DNA: TGTGCCAGCAGTTTAGTGAGAACTACCTACGAGCAGTACTTC. Amino acids: CASSLVRTTYEQYF.

The genes are TRBV7-2 and TRBJ2-3, with a possible D match to TRBD2 (6 bases). In germline, CDR1 is SGHTA, CDR2 FQGNSA. With 5 bases removed from V and 1 base from J, the gap between germline ends came to 16 bases. This CDR3 spans 16 amino acids. CDR3 nucleotide sequence: TGTGCCAGCAGCCCCGCGGCGGGGCTCCGCACAGATACGCAGTATTTT. This sequence encodes CASSPAAGLRTDTQYF.

The rearrangement uses TRBV21-1 and TRBJ1-1; TRBD1, as called in the table, went unchecked against the DNA. TRBV21-1 is a known pseudogene. This CDR3 is built from 19 residues. CDR3 protein: CASSKMGASRDRKNTEAFF. The CDR3 nucleotides read TGTGCCAGCAGCAAAATGGGGGCATCCCGGGACAGAAAGAACACTGAAGCTTTCTTT.

The J gene is TRBJ2-3, the V gene TRBV7-2, with D possibly TRBD2 on 6 matching bases. The V gene's germline CDR1 is SGHTA and CDR2 FQGNSA. CDR3 length: 17 amino acids. V was pared by 5 bases and J by 0 bases, with 18 bases between. The CDR3 protein is CASSLGGVAESTDTQYF. DNA of the CDR3: TGTGCCAGCAGCCTCGGTGGGGTAGCGGAAAGCACAGATACGCAGTATTTT.

The chain joins TRBV5-1 to TRBJ1-2; D gene ambiguous. The ends were cut back, 0 bases at V and 6 bases at J, with 6 bases in the middle. Germline values: CDR1 SGHRS, CDR2 YFSETQ. The CDR3 runs to 12 residues. In DNA form, the CDR3 reads TGCGCCAGCAGCTTGGGCCAGGATGGCTACACCTTC. It specifies CASSLGQDGYTF.

The gene calls are TRBV6-5 and TRBJ1-2; 8 nucleotides line up with TRBD1. The germline V gene has CDR1 MNHEY and CDR2 SVGAGI. The CDR3 consists of 14 residues. With V trimmed by 2 bases and J by 4 bases, 3 bases remained unmatched. In DNA, the CDR3 is TGTGCCAGCAGTTACAACGGACAGGGCTATGGCTACACCTTC. Translated: CASSYNGQGYGYTF.

On this clone itself: This sample also contains other DNA sequences that code for the same CDR3. This chain uses TRBV5-1 with TRBJ2-7, with 16 bases matching TRBD2. CDR1 is SGHRS and CDR2 is YFSETQ in the germline V gene. The junction had 4 bases not matched to a gene; V was cut back by 3 bases and J by 4 bases. The CDR3 length is 16 residues. The CDR3 region has the DNA TGCGCCAGCAGCTCGGGACTAGCGGGAGGGCCTTACGAGCAGTACTTC. It encodes CASSSGLAGGPYEQYF.

This clone was seen a single time. The chain recombines TRBV18 with TRBJ2-2; a weak D match, TRBD1 (5 bases). Germline CDR1 KGHSH, CDR2 LQKENI. This CDR3 region has 15 residues. With 3 bases removed from V and 6 bases from J, the gap between germline ends came to 14 bases. CDR3 coding DNA: TGTGCCAGCTCACCTCGGGCAGAAGGGGCCGGGGAGCTGTTTTTT. Translation: CASSPRAEGAGELFF.

The rearrangement links TRBV27 to TRBJ2-1; 8 bases are a match to TRBD2. The CDR3 is made up of 16 amino acids. V dropped 1 base and J dropped 9; count of bases not matched to a gene: 11. CDR1 is MNHEY and CDR2 is SMNVEV in the germline V gene (reference sequence). The CDR3 here is CASSLYSGTSNGEQFF. The CDR3 DNA reads as TGTGCCAGCAGTTTATACTCCGGGACTAGTAACGGTGAGCAGTTCTTC.

The genes are TRBV7-9 and TRBJ2-1; 8 positions agree with TRBD1. Unmatched junction bases numbered 13, after V lost 5 bases and J lost 10 bases. This CDR3 region has 15 residues. Germline V gene sequence: CDR1 SEHNR, CDR2 FQNEAQ (reference sequence). For the CDR3, the DNA is TGTGCCAGCAGCCGAGTCGCAGACAGGGGCGGCGAGCAGTTCTTC. This codes for CASSRVADRGGEQFF.

The V call is TRBV7-9, the J call TRBJ2-5, with D unresolved. The last part of the DNA fits TRBJ2-7 better; the J call may be wrong. The CDR3 contains 13 residues. In germline, CDR1 is SEHNR, CDR2 FQNEAQ (reference sequence). This CDR3 reads CASVSVPRFEQYF. CDR3 in DNA: TGTGCCAGCGTGAGCGTGCCACGGTTCGAGCAGTACTTC.

The rearrangement uses TRBV2 and TRBJ2-7; 14 bases align to TRBD2. Germline values: CDR1 SNHLY, CDR2 FYNNEI. The CDR3 extends over 18 amino acids. V was clipped by 8 bases and J by 2 bases; unmatched bases: 14. CDR3 amino acids: CASGDSPGLAGATYEQYF. Here the CDR3 DNA reads TGTGCCAGCGGCGATTCCCCGGGACTAGCGGGAGCGACCTACGAGCAGTACTTC.

This clone was picked up a small number of times. The rearrangement joins TRBV21-1 to TRBJ2-7. TRBV21-1 is listed as a pseudogene. The CDR3 has 14 amino acids. CDR3: CASSKEVQIYEQYF. As DNA, the CDR3 is TGTGCCAGCAGCAAAGAGGTGCAGATCTACGAGCAGTACTTC.

V is TRBV5-5 and J is TRBJ1-5, with 7 bases that match TRBD1. The CDR3 is 14 residues long. Germline trimming cut 1 base from V and 6 bases from J; bases unmatched to any gene: 4. The V gene's germline CDR1 is SGHKS and CDR2 YYEKEE (reference sequence). CDR3 DNA sequence: TGTGCCAGCAGCTTGCAAGGGGGCGGTCAGCCCCAGCATTTT. It yields the protein CASSLQGGGQPQHF.

The chain links TRBV7-2 to TRBJ2-7, with D perhaps TRBD2 (5 bases). This CDR3 has 13 residues. The V end was cut by 4 bases, the J end by 9 bases, with 16 bases between. In germline, CDR1 is SGHTA, CDR2 FQGNSA. CDR3 in DNA: TGTGCCAGCAGCTCCCCGGGCCGCGCGGGGCAGTACTTC. This encodes CASSSPGRAGQYF.

The chain employs TRBV29-1 and TRBJ2-1; D gene uncertain. The V end was cut by 4 bases, the J end by 3 bases, with 13 bases between. Germline loops: CDR1 SQVTM, CDR2 ANQGSEA. There are 14 residues in the CDR3. CDR3 sequence: CSVVMGSYYNEQFF. The CDR3 bases are TGCAGCGTTGTAATGGGATCGTACTACAATGAGCAGTTCTTC.

The chain has TRBV29-1 and TRBJ2-5, with TRBD2 matching over 13 bases. Trimming removed 1 base from V and 1 base from J; junction bases left unmatched: 0. Germline V gives CDR1 SQVTM, CDR2 ANQGSEA. The CDR3 runs 15 residues. The CDR3 sequence is CSVEGTSGGQETQYF. For the CDR3, the DNA is TGCAGCGTTGAAGGGACTAGCGGGGGCCAAGAGACCCAGTACTTC.

This chain joins TRBV15 and TRBJ2-5, with 10 nucleotides matching TRBD2. This CDR3 comprises 15 residues. The germline V gene has CDR1 LNHNV and CDR2 YYDKDF (reference sequence). V dropped 0 bases and J dropped 5; count of bases not matched to a gene: 3. Written as DNA, the CDR3 is TGTGCCACCAGCAGAGATTCTAGCGGGAGCGAGACCCAGTACTTC. Its protein product is CATSRDSSGSETQYF.

This clone was seen more than once but under ten times. The genes are TRBV29-1 and TRBJ2-1; 13 bases fit TRBD2. This CDR3 is built from 14 residues. In germline, CDR1 is SQVTM, CDR2 ANQGSEA. After removal of 4 bases from V and 9 bases from J, the junction contained 6 bases not matched to a gene. The CDR3 loop is CSVAWTSGRGEQFF. The CDR3 coding sequence is TGCAGCGTTGCTTGGACTAGCGGGAGAGGTGAGCAGTTCTTC.

J is TRBJ2-1 and V is TRBV20-1; D tentatively fits TRBD1 or TRBD2 (5 bases each). Germline-derived CDR1 and CDR2 are DFQATT and SNEGSKA (reference sequence). The length of the CDR3 is 11 residues. The CDR3 loop reads CSPGRNNEQFF. The CDR3, as DNA: TGCAGCCCGGGACGGAACAATGAGCAGTTCTTC.

The count of this clone is one. The rearrangement uses TRBV5-4 and TRBJ2-7, with D possibly being TRBD2 (5 bases). CDR1 is SGHNT and CDR2 is YYREEE in the germline V gene (reference sequence). V shed 4 bases and J shed 0 bases, with 17 bases lying between them. This CDR3 region has 16 residues. The CDR3 DNA sequence: TGTGCCAGCAGCGTAGGACTGCAAGGGAGCTCCTACGAGCAGTACTTC. Its protein product is CASSVGLQGSSYEQYF. Variable domain in full (rest from reference TRBV5-4 and TRBJ2-7): ETGVTQSPTHLIKTRGQQVTLRCSSQSGHNTVSWYQQALGQGPQFIFQYYREEENGRGNFPPRFSGLQFPNYSSELNVNALELDDSALYLCASSVGLQGSSYEQYFGPGTRLTVT.

This chain uses TRBV2 with TRBJ2-7; 9 bases are shared with TRBD2. The length of the CDR3 is 14 residues. V dropped 3 bases and J dropped 4; count of bases not matched to a gene: 4. The germline V gene encodes CDR1 SNHLY and CDR2 FYNNEI. This chain's CDR3 is CASSERLAGYEQYF. The CDR3 DNA reads TGTGCCAGCAGTGAGAGGCTAGCGGGATACGAGCAGTACTTC. Using reference TRBV2 and TRBJ2-7 for the parts outside the CDR3, the full variable domain is EPEVTQTPSHQVTQMGQEVILRCVPISNHLYFYWYRQILGQKVEFLVSFYNNEISEKSEIFDDQFSVERPDGSNFTLKIRSTKLEDSAMYFCASSERLAGYEQYFGPGTRLTVT.

This clone occurred a few times. V usage is TRBV7-6 and J usage is TRBJ1-5, with D maybe TRBD1 (6 bases). The CDR3 is made up of 17 amino acids. Trimming cost V 4 bases and J 6 bases, with 22 bases left between them. Germline V CDR1 and CDR2: SGHVS, FNYEAQ. This CDR3 reads CASSSQQGIFSGQPQHF. The DNA of the CDR3 is TGTGCCAGCAGCTCCCAGCAGGGGATTTTCTCGGGTCAGCCCCAGCATTTT. The full variable domain, completed using reference TRBV7-6 and TRBJ1-5, is GAGVSQSPRYKVTKRGQDVALRCDPISGHVSLYWYRQALGQGPEFLTYFNYEAQQDKSGLPNDRFSAERPEGSISTLTIQRTEQRDSAMYRCASSSQQGIFSGQPQHFGDGTRLSIL.

This clone has ten or more counts. V usage is TRBV9 and J usage is TRBJ2-3; 12 nucleotides line up with TRBD2. The CDR3 runs 16 residues. Per the germline V gene, CDR1 is SGDLS and CDR2 is YYNGEE. The V segment lost 0 bases and the J segment 3 bases; nucleotides outside the gene matches: 2. CDR3 sequence: CASSVAGLAGTDTQYF. CDR3 sequence (DNA): TGTGCCAGCAGCGTAGCAGGACTAGCGGGGACAGATACGCAGTATTTT. Combining the CDR3 with reference TRBV9 and TRBJ2-3 gives the whole variable domain DSGVTQTPKHLITATGQRVTLRCSPRSGDLSVYWYQQSLDQGLQFLIQYYNGEERAKGNILERFSAQQFPDLHSELNLSSLELGDSALYFCASSVAGLAGTDTQYFGPGTRLTVL.

This chain joins TRBV5-4 and TRBJ2-2, with 9 positions matching TRBD2. Trimming at V came to 4 bases and at J to 5 bases, leaving 12 bases not matched to a gene. Germline V gene sequence: CDR1 SGHNT, CDR2 YYREEE (reference sequence). CDR3 length equals 17 residues. The CDR3 here is CASSQNSGSLNTGELFF. The CDR3 DNA is TGTGCCAGCAGCCAAAATAGCGGGAGTTTGAATACCGGGGAGCTGTTTTTT.

The chain links TRBV11-3 to TRBJ2-1; TRBD2 aligns across 11 bases. The CDR3 runs to 16 residues. Losses at the gene ends were 0 bases for V and 6 bases for J; bases not matched to a gene: 4. Germline V gives CDR1 SGHNT, CDR2 YENEEA. The CDR3 sequence: CASSLELAGGFNEQFF. In DNA form, the CDR3 reads TGTGCCAGCAGCTTAGAGCTAGCGGGAGGATTCAATGAGCAGTTCTTC.

The J gene is TRBJ2-5, the V gene TRBV6-5; D is perhaps TRBD1 (5 bases). The ends were cut back, 6 bases at V and 5 bases at J, with 16 bases in the middle. CDR1 is MNHEY and CDR2 is SVGAGI in the germline V gene. The CDR3 spans 14 residues. The CDR3 DNA follows: TGTGCCAGCAGCCTGGGGTCAGGGCGGGAGACCCAGTACTTC. As protein: CASSLGSGRETQYF.